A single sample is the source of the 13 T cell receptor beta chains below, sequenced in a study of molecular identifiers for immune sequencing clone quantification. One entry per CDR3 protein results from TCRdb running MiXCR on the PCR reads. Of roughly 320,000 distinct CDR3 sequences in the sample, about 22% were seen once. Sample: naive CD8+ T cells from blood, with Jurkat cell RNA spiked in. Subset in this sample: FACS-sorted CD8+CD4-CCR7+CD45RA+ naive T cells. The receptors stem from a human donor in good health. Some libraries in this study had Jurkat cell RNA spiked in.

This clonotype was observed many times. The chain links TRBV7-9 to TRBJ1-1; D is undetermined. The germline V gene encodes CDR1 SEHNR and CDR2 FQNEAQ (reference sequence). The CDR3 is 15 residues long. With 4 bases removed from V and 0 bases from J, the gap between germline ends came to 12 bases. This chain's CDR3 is CASSSTIILNTEAFF. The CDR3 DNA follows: TGTGCCAGCAGCTCTACCATTATACTGAACACTGAAGCTTTCTTT.

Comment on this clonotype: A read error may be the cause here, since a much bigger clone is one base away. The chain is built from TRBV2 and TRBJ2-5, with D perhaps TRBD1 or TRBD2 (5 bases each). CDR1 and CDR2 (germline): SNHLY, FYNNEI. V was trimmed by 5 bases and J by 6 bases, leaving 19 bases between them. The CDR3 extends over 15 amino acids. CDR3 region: CASSPEGTSLKTQYF. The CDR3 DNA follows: TGTGCCAGCAGTCCCGAAGGGACGAGCCTCAAGACCCAGTACTTC.

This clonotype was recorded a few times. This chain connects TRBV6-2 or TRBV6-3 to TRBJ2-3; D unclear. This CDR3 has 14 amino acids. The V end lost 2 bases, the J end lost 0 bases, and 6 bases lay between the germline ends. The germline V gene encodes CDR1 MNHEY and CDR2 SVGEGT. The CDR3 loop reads CASSYARSTDTQYF. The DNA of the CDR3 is TGTGCCAGCAGTTACGCCCGTAGCACAGATACGCAGTATTTT.

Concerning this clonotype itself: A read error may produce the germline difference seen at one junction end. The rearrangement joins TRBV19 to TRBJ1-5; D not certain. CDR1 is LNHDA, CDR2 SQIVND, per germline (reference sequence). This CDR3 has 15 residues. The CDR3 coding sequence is TGTGCCAGTAGTTCCCTACGGTATAGCAATCAGCCCCGGCATTTT. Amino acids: CASSSLRYSNQPRHF.

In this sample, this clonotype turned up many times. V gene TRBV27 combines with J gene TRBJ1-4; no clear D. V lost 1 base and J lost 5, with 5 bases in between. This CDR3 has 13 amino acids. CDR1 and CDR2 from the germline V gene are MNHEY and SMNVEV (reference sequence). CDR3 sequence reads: CASSLWGNEKLFF. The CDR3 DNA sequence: TGTGCCAGCAGTTTATGGGGAAATGAAAAACTGTTTTTT. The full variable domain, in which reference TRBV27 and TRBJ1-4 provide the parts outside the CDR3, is EAQVTQNPRYLITVTGKKLTVTCSQNMNHEYMSWYRQDPGLGLRQIYYSMNVEVTDKGDVPEGYKVSRKEKRNFPLILESPSPNQTSLYFCASSLWGNEKLFFGSGTQLSVL.

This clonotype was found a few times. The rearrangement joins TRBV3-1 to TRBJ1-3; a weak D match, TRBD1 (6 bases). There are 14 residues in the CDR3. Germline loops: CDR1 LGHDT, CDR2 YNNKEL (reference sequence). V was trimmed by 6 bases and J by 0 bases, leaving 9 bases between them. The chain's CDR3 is CASSQDSSGNTIYF. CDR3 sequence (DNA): TGTGCCAGCAGTCAGGACAGCTCTGGAAACACCATATATTTT.

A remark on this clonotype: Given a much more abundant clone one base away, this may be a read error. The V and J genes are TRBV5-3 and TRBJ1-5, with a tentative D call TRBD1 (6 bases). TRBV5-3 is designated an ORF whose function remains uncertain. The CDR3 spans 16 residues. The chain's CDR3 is CASSLWGRGANQPQHF. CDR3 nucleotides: TGTGCCAGCAGCTTGTGGGGACGGGGGGCCAATCAGCCCCAGCATTTT.

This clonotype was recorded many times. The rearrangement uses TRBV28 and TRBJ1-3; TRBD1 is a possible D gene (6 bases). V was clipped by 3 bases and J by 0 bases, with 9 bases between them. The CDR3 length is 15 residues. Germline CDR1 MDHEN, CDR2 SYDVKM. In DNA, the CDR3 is TGTGCCAGCAGTTTCAGGGGTTACTCTGGAAACACCATATATTTT. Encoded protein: CASSFRGYSGNTIYF.

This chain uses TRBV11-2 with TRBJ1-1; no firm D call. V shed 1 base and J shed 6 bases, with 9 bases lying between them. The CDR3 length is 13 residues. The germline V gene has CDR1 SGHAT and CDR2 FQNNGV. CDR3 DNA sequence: TGTGCCAGCAGCTTAGTTCCGGACCCTGAAGCTTTCTTT. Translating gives CASSLVPDPEAFF. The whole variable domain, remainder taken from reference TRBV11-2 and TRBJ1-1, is EAGVAQSPRYKIIEKRQSVAFWCNPISGHATLYWYQQILGQGPKLLIQFQNNGVVDDSQLPKDRFSAERLKGVDSTLKIQPAKLEDSAVYLCASSLVPDPEAFFGQGTRLTVV.

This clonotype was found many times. The CDR3 loop reads CSAPSPGRDYTGNYEQYF. The CDR3 DNA reads as TGCAGTGCCCCCTCGCCAGGTCGCGACTACACGGGAAACTACGAGCAGTACTTC. This chain joins TRBV20-1 and TRBJ2-7, with TRBD2 as a possible D gene (5 bases). The germline CDR1 and CDR2 sequences are DFQATT and SNEGSKA (reference sequence). This CDR3 has 18 residues. Trimming took 6 bases from V and 3 from J, leaving 30 bases between them.

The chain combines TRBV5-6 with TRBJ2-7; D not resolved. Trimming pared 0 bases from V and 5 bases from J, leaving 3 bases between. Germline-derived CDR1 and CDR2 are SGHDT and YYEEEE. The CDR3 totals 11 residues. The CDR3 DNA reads TGTGCCAGCAGCTTGGAGAACGAGCAGTACTTC. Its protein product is CASSLENEQYF.

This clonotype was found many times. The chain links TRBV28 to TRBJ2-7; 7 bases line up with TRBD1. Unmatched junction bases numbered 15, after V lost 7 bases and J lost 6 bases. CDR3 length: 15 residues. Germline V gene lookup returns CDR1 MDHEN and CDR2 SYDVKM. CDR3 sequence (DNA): TGTGCCAGCACCCCTTACAGGGGATCTCGGTCCGAGCAGTACTTC. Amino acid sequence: CASTPYRGSRSEQYF.

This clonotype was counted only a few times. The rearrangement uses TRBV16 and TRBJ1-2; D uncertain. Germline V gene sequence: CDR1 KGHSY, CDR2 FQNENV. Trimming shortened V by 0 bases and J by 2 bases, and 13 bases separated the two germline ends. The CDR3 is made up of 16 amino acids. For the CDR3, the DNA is TGTGCCAGCAGCCAATCAAGAGAGGGAGGCAACTATGGCTACACCTTC. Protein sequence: CASSQSREGGNYGYTF.